Here is one T cell receptor beta chain with its context. As yet, its antigen is unknown. TCRdb keeps only in-frame clones here, not all; method: immunoSEQ multiplex PCR. The data contain about 1,000 clones, 75% to 90% of them seen just once; the ten biggest clones take up over 7%. This sample is part of a study of regulatory and conventional T cells in RAG deficiency. Study information: CID or atypical SCID patients with hypomorphic RAG mutations often have autoimmunity.

V was pared by 5 bases and J by 0 bases, with 5 bases between. The CDR3 loop spans 13 amino acids. Germline V gene lookup returns CDR1 MNHEY and CDR2 SMNVEV (reference sequence). Blood CD4+ CD25-low CD127-high conventional T cells supplied the genomic DNA template. Findings and caveats of the study: These Omenn syndrome Treg sorts may hold peripherally activated cells instead. Omenn syndrome and CID/AS patients had about 100-fold fewer unique Treg TCR beta sequences, versus approximately 10-fold elsewhere.

The chain links TRBV27 to TRBJ1-5; D gene unclear. This clonotype originated in a human donor with RAG deficiency presenting as combined immunodeficiency. Sequencing was carried out using CD4+ effector T cells sorted from blood. CDR3 region: CASSTNSNQPQHF. In DNA, the CDR3 is TGTGCCAGCAGTACCAATAGCAATCAGCCCCAGCATTTT.